This TCR beta chain emerged from a study of blood T cell repertoires in COVID-19. Sequencing used immunoSEQ multiplex PCR; TCRdb keeps in-frame clones, though not all of them. This table has under 250,000 clones, under 90% appearing once. Input material: peripheral blood. The TCR sequence derives from a man between 60 and 70 years old who had recovered from COVID-19.

CDR3 in DNA: TGTGCCAGCTCCCCCCGGGCGGACAGGGTCTCCTACGAGCAGTACTTC. It yields the protein CASSPRADRVSYEQYF. The V and J genes are TRBV18 and TRBJ2-7, with TRBD1 identical over 8 bases. Germline lookup yields CDR1 KGHSH and CDR2 LQKENI. Unmatched junction bases numbered 10, after V lost 6 bases and J lost 0 bases. The CDR3 spans 16 residues.